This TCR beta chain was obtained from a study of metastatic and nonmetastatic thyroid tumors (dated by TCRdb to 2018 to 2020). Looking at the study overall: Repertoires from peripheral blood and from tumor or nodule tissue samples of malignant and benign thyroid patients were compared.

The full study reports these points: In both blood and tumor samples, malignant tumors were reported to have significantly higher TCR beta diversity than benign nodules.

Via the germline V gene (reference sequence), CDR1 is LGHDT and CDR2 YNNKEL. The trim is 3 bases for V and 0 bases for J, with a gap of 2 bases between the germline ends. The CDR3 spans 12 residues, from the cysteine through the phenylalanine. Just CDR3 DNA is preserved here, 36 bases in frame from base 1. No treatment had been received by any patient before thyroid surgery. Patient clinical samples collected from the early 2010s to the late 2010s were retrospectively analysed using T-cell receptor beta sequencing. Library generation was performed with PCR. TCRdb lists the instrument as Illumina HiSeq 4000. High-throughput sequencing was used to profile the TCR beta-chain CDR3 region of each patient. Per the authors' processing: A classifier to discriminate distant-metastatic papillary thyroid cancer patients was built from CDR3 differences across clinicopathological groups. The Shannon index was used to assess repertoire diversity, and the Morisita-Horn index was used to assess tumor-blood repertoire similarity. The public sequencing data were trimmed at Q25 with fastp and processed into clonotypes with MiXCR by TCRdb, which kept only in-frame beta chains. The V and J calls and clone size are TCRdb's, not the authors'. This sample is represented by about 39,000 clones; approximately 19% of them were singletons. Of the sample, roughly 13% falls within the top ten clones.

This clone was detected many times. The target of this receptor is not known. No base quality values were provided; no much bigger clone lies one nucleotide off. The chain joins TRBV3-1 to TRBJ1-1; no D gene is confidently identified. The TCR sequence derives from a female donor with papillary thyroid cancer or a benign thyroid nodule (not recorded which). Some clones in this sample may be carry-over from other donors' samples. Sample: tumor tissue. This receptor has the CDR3 CASSHMNTEAFF. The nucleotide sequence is TGTGCCAGCAGCCACATGAACACTGAAGCTTTCTTT.